This entry features one TCR beta chain sequence. These data originate in a study of shared T cell receptors in the human thymus. The protocol was immunoSEQ multiplex PCR, while the TCRdb copy is restricted to in-frame clones and leaves out a portion. The sample records 500,000 to 750,000 clones, roughly 90% being singletons. The germline gives CDR1 MNHNY, CDR2 SVGAGI (reference sequence). The V gene end was trimmed by 6 bases and the J gene end by 3 bases; junction bases not matched to a gene: 2. This CDR3 is 12 amino acids long. The same sample was also used in a study of human thymus T cells. From that report: The source of the thymus tissue was resections taken during corrective heart surgery. Thymic repertoires of unrelated individuals were reported in related research to overlap highly.

Sequencing input: thymocytes. The rearrangement uses TRBV6-6 and TRBJ2-7; 7 bases align to TRBD1. The TCR originated in a boy younger than two with a congenital heart defect. The CDR3 bases are TGTGCCAGCAGGGGACAGTGCTACGAGCAGTACTTC. This gives the protein CASRGQCYEQYF.